This T cell receptor beta chain was sequenced during a study of T cells after yellow fever vaccination. This CDR3 is 15 amino acids long. V was trimmed by 6 bases and J by 7 bases, leaving 19 bases between them. Germline assignment: CDR1 MNHEY and CDR2 SVGEGT. Findings and caveats of the study: Clones that expanded after primary vaccination mostly reappeared after the booster (roughly 95% CD4, approximately 89% CD8). The bulk population could contribute abundant contaminating clonotypes to FACS-sorted repertoires.

This clonotype has more than one count but fewer than ten. Its specificity is not known. TCRdb redid the calling of the 5' RACE reads with MiXCR, one entry per CDR3 protein. This sample has 150,000 to 200,000 distinct CDR3 sequences, with approximately 10% found just once. Material: CD8+ T cells sorted from PBMCs, obtained 15 days after the yellow fever booster vaccination. This chain connects TRBV6-2 or TRBV6-3 to TRBJ1-5, with no clear D. The receptor was isolated from a young man who received the YFV17D yellow fever vaccine. CDR3 nucleotide sequence: TGTGCCAGCAGCAAATACCCCATTGGTGGACAGCCCCAGCATTTT. Translated, it gives CASSKYPIGGQPQHF.